This T cell receptor beta chain was sequenced for a study of blood T cell repertoires in COVID-19. Study in general: Samples of COVID-19 (acute and convalescent) were obtained from the United States, Italy and Spain.

Profiling relied on immunoSEQ multiplex PCR, and the TCRdb table lists in-frame clones only, not all of them. The sample holds 50,000 to 55,000 clones, around 87% seen once. The germline V and J ends were trimmed by 0 bases and 6 bases, with 8 bases remaining between them. This CDR3 comprises 14 residues. Per germline, CDR1 MNHEY and CDR2 SVGAGI. This sequence originates from a man aged 50 to 59 with acute or convalescent COVID-19. The sample comprised peripheral blood. The V and J genes are TRBV6-5 and TRBJ2-2, with D hard to call. The CDR3 region is CASSYSFGSGELFF. The CDR3 DNA sequence: TGTGCCAGCAGTTACTCGTTCGGGTCCGGGGAGCTGTTTTTT.